This TCR beta chain appears in the sequencing data of a study of T-cell reconstitution after alpha-beta-depleted transplantation in children. Unique molecular identifiers were incorporated when the TCRbeta library was constructed. From the PCR reads, TCRdb called clonotypes with MiXCR, one entry per CDR3 protein. Of fewer than 550,000 distinct CDR3 sequences in the sample, roughly an eighth were seen once. Trimming took 3 bases from V and 1 from J, leaving 13 bases between them. CDR1 is DFQATT, CDR2 SNEGSKA, per germline (reference sequence). This CDR3 comprises 15 residues. Points on this clonotype: The antigen is not known.

Study findings and constraints: Diversity and T-cell counts at one year after transplant derived mostly from new T cells.

The chain couples TRBV20-1 to TRBJ2-4; D uncertain. The source is a female patient between 2 and 10 years old who had a stem cell transplant for aplastic anemia, so the T cells may come from the graft donor. The sequencing here drew on PBMCs, mostly from graft donor cells, taken 180 days after TCRalphabeta/CD19-depleted stem cell transplant. The chain's CDR3 is CSARLPGVAKNIQYF. CDR3 coding DNA: TGCAGTGCTAGGCTCCCCGGAGTGGCCAAAAACATTCAGTACTTC.